Below, one T cell receptor beta chain is given with its context. The junction had 5 bases not matched to a gene; V was cut back by 5 bases and J by 6 bases. Per the germline V gene, CDR1 is SGHNT and CDR2 is YYREEE (reference sequence). CDR3 length: 12 amino acids. This sample was taken from a study of cytomegalovirus exposure and HLA in healthy donors. The PCR employed 60 Vbeta primers together with 13 Jbeta primers. Clones were read by immunoSEQ multiplex PCR, and TCRdb kept only the in-frame ones, dropping some. This table holds 150,000 to 200,000 clones, 80% to 90% found once. This sequence originates from a middle-aged man in good health and CMV-seropositive. Material for sequencing was PBMCs. The V call is TRBV5-4, the J call TRBJ2-7; 7 bases fit TRBD1. CDR3 DNA sequence: TGTGCCAGCAGGGTACAGGGGTCCGAGCAGTACTTC. Translated, it gives CASRVQGSEQYF.